This passage covers 12 T cell receptor beta chains from one sample sequenced in a study of CD8+ T cells in alopecia areata. Treatment meaning: oral pan-JAK inhibitor, 5-10 mg twice daily. Isolated RNA was reverse transcribed into cDNA used as the sequencing template. Method: immunoSEQ multiplex PCR; TCRdb's copy keeps in-frame clones and lacks some. The sample carries 160,000 or so clones, less than 75% recorded once. This specimen consisted of CD4+ T cells sorted from blood, obtained between weeks 55 and 65, from a patient treated with tofacitinib. These TCRs come from a human donor with alopecia areata.

The chain has TRBV4-2 and TRBJ1-5; possibly TRBD1 for D (5 bases). CDR1 and CDR2 (germline): LGHNA, YNFKEQ. The CDR3 totals 15 residues. V gave up 4 bases and J gave up 2 bases, with 12 bases separating them. In nucleotides, the CDR3 is TGTGCCAGCAGCCGGGACCCGGGGGGCAATCAGCCCCAGCATTTT. The encoded protein is CASSRDPGGNQPQHF.

This clone was counted a single time. The CDR3, as DNA: TGTGCCAGCAGTTACCGCGGGGGGGGCACAGATACGCAGTATTTT. Translated: CASSYRGGGTDTQYF. The chain has TRBV6-5 and TRBJ2-3; TRBD2 matches at 9 bases. CDR1 and CDR2 from the germline V gene are MNHEY and SVGAGI. The length of the CDR3 is 15 residues. J lost 1 base, V lost 2 bases, and 1 base had no gene match.

This clone was seen once. The CDR3 protein is CASSLDDGLLLTF. DNA for the CDR3: TGCGCCAGCAGCTTGGACGACGGCCTACTCCTGACTTTC. The gene calls are TRBV5-1 and TRBJ2-6; D is ambiguous. CDR3 length: 13 residues. Germline-derived CDR1 and CDR2 are SGHRS and YFSETQ. V was shortened by 0 bases and J by 14 bases, with 12 bases between the two germline ends.

V is TRBV5-1 and J is TRBJ2-7; D unresolved. The V gene lost 3 bases and the J gene lost 7 bases, with 8 bases spanning the gap. The CDR3 contains 11 residues. CDR1 is SGHRS and CDR2 is YFSETQ in the germline V gene. In DNA form, the CDR3 reads TGCGCCAGCAGCTCAGACGGTGAGCAGTACTTC. Its translation is CASSSDGEQYF.

This clone has a handful of counts. The V gene is TRBV9, the J gene TRBJ2-1; D perhaps matches TRBD1 (6 bases). The V end was cut by 6 bases, the J end by 7 bases, with 23 bases between. The CDR3 contains 16 residues. From germline, CDR1 is SGDLS and CDR2 YYNGEE. CDR3 residues: CASTPAGGTTVNEQFF. The CDR3 DNA sequence: TGTGCCAGCACCCCCGCGGGTGGGACAACTGTTAATGAGCAGTTCTTC.

In this sample, this clone turned up many times. Other DNA sequences from this sample encode an identical CDR3 as well. This chain links TRBV18 with TRBJ1-1; D is ambiguous. Trimming cost V 2 bases and J 2 bases, with 6 bases left between them. The CDR3 spans 13 residues. The germline gives CDR1 KGHSH, CDR2 LQKENI. The CDR3 reads CASSPKGNTEAFF. The CDR3 region has the DNA TGTGCCAGCTCACCAAAGGGTAACACTGAAGCTTTCTTT.

There are a few counts of this clone. V and J are TRBV27 and TRBJ2-5, with D perhaps being TRBD1 or TRBD2 (5 bases each). Germline loops: CDR1 MNHEY, CDR2 SMNVEV (reference sequence). This CDR3 spans 14 amino acids. V was cut by 6 bases and J by 4 bases, with 15 bases left in between. This CDR3 is CASSRDGRGETQYF. The CDR3 nucleotides are TGTGCCAGCAGCCGGGACGGGCGAGGAGAGACCCAGTACTTC.

The sample holds a few counts of this clone. The chain combines TRBV19 with TRBJ2-2; D ambiguous. CDR3 length equals 14 residues. The germline V gene encodes CDR1 LNHDA and CDR2 SQIVND (reference sequence). Trimming pared 1 base from V and 2 bases from J, leaving 5 bases between. The CDR3 sequence is CASSIATNTGELFF. The CDR3 DNA follows: TGTGCCAGTAGTATAGCCACAAACACCGGGGAGCTGTTTTTT.

This rearrangement joins TRBV6-5 to TRBJ2-5; D may be TRBD2 (5 bases). The ends were cut back, 2 bases at V and 5 bases at J, with 18 bases in the middle. The CDR3 has 16 amino acids. Germline lookup yields CDR1 MNHEY and CDR2 SVGAGI. The chain's CDR3 is CASSYGWYGVGETQYF. The CDR3 DNA reads as TGTGCCAGCAGTTACGGGTGGTACGGGGTTGGGGAGACCCAGTACTTC.

This clone came up a few times. This chain joins TRBV6-5 and TRBJ2-7; weak D call: TRBD2 (7 bases). V was trimmed by 10 bases and J by 5 bases, leaving 18 bases between them. Looked up from germline, CDR1 is MNHEY and CDR2 is SVGAGI. CDR3 length: 13 residues. CDR3 sequence (DNA): TGTGCCACCCAAAAGGGGGGGGCCCACGAGCAGTACTTC. This gives the protein CATQKGGAHEQYF.

The chain links TRBV2 to TRBJ2-5, with 8 bases matching TRBD2. The CDR3 is 15 amino acids. The V and J ends lost 2 bases and 5 bases, in that order; junction bases with no gene match: 7. Germline V gives CDR1 SNHLY, CDR2 FYNNEI. The CDR3 bases are TGTGCCAGCAGTGAATACCTAGCGGGCGGTGAGACCCAGTACTTC. This gives the protein CASSEYLAGGETQYF.

In its sample, this clone was seen a few times. CDR3 coding DNA: TGTGCCTGGAGTGATCTTGGCGCGCGGAACACTGAAGCTTTCTTT. Amino acids: CAWSDLGARNTEAFF. The chain carries TRBV30 and TRBJ1-1; D is unclear. Germline lookup yields CDR1 GTSNPN and CDR2 SVGIG (reference sequence). Trimming stripped 1 base from V and 1 base from J, with 13 bases between. CDR3 length: 15 amino acids.